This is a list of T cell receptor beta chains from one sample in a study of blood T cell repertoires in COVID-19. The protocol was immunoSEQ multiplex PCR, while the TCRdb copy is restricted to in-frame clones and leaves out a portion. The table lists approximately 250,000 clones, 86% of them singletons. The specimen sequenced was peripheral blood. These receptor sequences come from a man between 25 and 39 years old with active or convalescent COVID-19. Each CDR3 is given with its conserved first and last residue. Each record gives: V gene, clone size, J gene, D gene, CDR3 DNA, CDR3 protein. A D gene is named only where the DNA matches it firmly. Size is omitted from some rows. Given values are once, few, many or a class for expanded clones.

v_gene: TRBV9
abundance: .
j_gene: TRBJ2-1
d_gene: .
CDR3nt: TGTGCCAGCAGCGCTACCCTTGGTGACGGAGTGGAGCAGTTCTTC
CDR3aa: CASSATLGDGVEQFF

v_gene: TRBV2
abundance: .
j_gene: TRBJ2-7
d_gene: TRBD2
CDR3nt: TGTGCCAGCAGTGAAGGGGGGGGTTGGTCTGGCGAGCAGTACTTC
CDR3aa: CASSEGGGWSGEQYF

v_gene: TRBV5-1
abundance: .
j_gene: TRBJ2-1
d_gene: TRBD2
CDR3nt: TGCGCCAGCAGCTTGAGGCCTAGCGGCAGACTAGCCAATGAGCAGTTCTTC
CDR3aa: CASSLRPSGRLANEQFF

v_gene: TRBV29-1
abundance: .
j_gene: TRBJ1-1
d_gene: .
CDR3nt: TGCAGCGCCGGACAGACAAAGAACACTGAAGCTTTCTTT
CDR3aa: CSAGQTKNTEAFF

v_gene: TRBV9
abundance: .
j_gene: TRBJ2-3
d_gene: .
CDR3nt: TGTGCCAGCAGCCCCGGAACGGGGGTGGAGGATACGCAGTATTTT
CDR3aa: CASSPGTGVEDTQYF

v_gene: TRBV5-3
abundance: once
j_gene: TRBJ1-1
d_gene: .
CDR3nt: TGTGCCAGAAAGGAACAGATCCCTGAAGCTTTCTTT
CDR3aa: CARKEQIPEAFF

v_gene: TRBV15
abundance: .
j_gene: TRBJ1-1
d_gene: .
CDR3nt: TGTGCCACTCTATCCGGGCCAGGGTTCGACACTGAAGCTTTCTTT
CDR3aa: CATLSGPGFDTEAFF

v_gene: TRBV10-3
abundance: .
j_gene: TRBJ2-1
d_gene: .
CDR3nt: TGTGCCATCAGTGAGTCTACGGAGCGGCACAATGAGCAGTTCTTC
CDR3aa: CAISESTERHNEQFF

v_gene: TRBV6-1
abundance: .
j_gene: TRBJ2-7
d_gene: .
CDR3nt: TGTGCCAGCAGTGAACTCGGCAGGATCTACGAGCAGTACTTC
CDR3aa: CASSELGRIYEQYF

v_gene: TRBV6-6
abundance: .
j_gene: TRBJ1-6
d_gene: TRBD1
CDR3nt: TGTGCCAGCAGTTATGGACAGGGACATAATTCACCCCTCCACTTT
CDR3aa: CASSYGQGHNSPLHF

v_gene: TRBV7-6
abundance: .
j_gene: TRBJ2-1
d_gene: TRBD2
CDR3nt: TGTGCCAGCAGCTTCGGGACTAGCGGGTCCTCCTACAATGAGCAGTTCTTC
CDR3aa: CASSFGTSGSSYNEQFF

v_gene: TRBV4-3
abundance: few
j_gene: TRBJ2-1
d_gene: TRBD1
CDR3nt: TGCGCCAGCAGCCAAGAACGGGACAGCTCCAACAATGAGCAGTTCTTC
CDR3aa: CASSQERDSSNNEQFF

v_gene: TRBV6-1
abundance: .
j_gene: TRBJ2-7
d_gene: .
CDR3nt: TGTGCCAGCAGTGACAGGGTCGGCGAGCAGTACTTC
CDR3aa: CASSDRVGEQYF

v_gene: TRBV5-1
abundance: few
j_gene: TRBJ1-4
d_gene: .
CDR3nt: TGCGCCAGCAGCCCAGAAGACTATGAAAAACTGTTTTTT
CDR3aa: CASSPEDYEKLFF

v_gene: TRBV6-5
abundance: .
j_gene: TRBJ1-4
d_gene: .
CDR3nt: TGTGCCAGCAAGCCCCAGGGTATTAATGAAAAACTGTTTTTT
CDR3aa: CASKPQGINEKLFF

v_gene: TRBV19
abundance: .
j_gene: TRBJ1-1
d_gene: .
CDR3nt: TGTGCCAGTAGTCTCCCTGGACACCCGAACACTGAAGCTTTCTTT
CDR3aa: CASSLPGHPNTEAFF

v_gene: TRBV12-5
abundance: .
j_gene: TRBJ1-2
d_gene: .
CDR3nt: TGTGCTAGTGGGGAGGTGAGGGTTGGCGGCTACACCTTC
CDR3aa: CASGEVRVGGYTF

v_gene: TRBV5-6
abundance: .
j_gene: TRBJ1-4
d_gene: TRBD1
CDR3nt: TGTGCCAGCAGCTGGGGGACAGGGGGTAATGAAAAACTGTTTTTT
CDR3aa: CASSWGTGGNEKLFF

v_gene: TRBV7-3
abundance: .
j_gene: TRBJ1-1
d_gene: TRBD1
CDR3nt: TGTGCCAGCAGCTTGGGTCGGGACAGGGGGGCCGCCGTTCGGTTAGGTGAAGCTTTCTTT
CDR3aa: CASSLGRDRGAAVRLGEAFF

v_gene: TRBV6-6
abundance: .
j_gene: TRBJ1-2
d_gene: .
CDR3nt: TGTGCCAGCAGTTCCAGCGTAACCGGCTACACCTTC
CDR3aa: CASSSSVTGYTF

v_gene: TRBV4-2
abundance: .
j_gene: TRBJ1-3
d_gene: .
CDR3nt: TGTGCCAGCAGCCAAGAGTGGGCGCAGGGGTCTGGAAACACCATATATTTT
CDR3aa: CASSQEWAQGSGNTIYF

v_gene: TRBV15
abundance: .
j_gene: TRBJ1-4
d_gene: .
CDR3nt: TGTGCCACCTCCGCAGGGAGGGACGAAAAACTGTTTTTT
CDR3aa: CATSAGRDEKLFF

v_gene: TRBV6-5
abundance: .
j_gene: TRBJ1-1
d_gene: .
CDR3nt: TGTGCCAGCAGCCCAAGAAACGACAGAGAAGCTTTCTTT
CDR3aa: CASSPRNDREAFF

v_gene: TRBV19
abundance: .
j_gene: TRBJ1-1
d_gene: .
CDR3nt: TGTGCCAGTAGCCCTCGCGAAAACACTGAAGCTTTCTTT
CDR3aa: CASSPRENTEAFF

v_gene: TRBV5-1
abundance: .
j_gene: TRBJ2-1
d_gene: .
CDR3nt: TGCGCCAGCAGCGCCGGGGATGGCGGGTACTTCAATGAGCAGTTCTTC
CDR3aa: CASSAGDGGYFNEQFF

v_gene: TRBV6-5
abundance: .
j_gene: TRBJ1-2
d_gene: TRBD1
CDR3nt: TGTGCCAGCAGTCCTAGACAGGGGCACGGCTACACCTTC
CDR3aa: CASSPRQGHGYTF

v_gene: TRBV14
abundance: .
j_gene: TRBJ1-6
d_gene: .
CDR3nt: TGTGCCAGCAGCAAGGGGCAGTTGGGGTCACCCCTCCACTTT
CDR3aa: CASSKGQLGSPLHF

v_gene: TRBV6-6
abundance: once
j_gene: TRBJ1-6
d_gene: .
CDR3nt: TGTGCCAGCAGTCAACAGGACAGCCACCACACCATTTATAATTCACCCCTCCACTTT
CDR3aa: CASSQQDSHHTIYNSPLHF

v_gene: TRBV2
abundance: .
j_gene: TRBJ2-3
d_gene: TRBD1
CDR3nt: TGTGCCAGCAGAGCGGACAGGGGGCATACAGATACGCAGTATTTT
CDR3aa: CASRADRGHTDTQYF

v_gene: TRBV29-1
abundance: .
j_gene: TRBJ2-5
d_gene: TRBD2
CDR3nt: TGCAGCGTTGAAGAATTCACCCTTGCGGGGGGGCCGCGGACCCAGTACTTC
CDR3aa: CSVEEFTLAGGPRTQYF

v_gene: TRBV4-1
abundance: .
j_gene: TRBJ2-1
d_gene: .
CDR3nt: TGCGCCAGCAGCCAAGATATCTTGAGCTCCTACAATGAGCAGTTCTTC
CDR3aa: CASSQDILSSYNEQFF

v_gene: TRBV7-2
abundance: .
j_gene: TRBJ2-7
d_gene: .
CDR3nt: TGTGCCAGCAGCTTAGTGGGCGGGGCTAAGAGCTCCTACGAGCAGTACTTC
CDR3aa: CASSLVGGAKSSYEQYF

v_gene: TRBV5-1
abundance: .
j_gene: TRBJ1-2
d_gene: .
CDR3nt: TGCGCCAGCAGCTCCCGGACAGAAGGAAACTATGGCTACACCTTC
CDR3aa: CASSSRTEGNYGYTF

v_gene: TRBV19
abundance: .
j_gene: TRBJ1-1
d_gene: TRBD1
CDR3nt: TGTGCCAGCCCCCCTCCGGGACAGAAGAACACTGAAGCTTTCTTT
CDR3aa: CASPPPGQKNTEAFF

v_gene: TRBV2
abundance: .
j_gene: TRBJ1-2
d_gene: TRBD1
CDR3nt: TGTGCCAGCAGGCTTGACAGGGCTAGCTATGGCTACACCTTC
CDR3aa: CASRLDRASYGYTF

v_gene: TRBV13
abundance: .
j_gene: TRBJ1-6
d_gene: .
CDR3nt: TGTGCCAGCAGCCTAGAGGGCAGGGCATATTCACCCCTCCACTTT
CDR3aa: CASSLEGRAYSPLHF

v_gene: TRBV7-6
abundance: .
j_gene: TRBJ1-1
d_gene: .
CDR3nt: TGTGCCAGCAGCTTAGTAGCCGGGGGGGACACTGAAGCTTTCTTT
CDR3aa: CASSLVAGGDTEAFF

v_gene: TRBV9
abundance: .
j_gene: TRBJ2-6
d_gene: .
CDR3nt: TGTGCCAGCGGAGCGGTACCGGTTGGGGGGGCCAACGTCCTGACTTTC
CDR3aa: CASGAVPVGGANVLTF

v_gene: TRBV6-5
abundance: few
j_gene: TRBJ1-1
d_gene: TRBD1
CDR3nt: TGTGCCAGCAGTTTCGGGACAGGGTTGGAAACTGAAGCTTTCTTT
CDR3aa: CASSFGTGLETEAFF

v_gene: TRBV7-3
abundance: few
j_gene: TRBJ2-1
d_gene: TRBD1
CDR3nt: TGTGCCAGCAGCCCCAGCGGGACAGGGAGTGTAAATGAGCAGTTCTTC
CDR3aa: CASSPSGTGSVNEQFF

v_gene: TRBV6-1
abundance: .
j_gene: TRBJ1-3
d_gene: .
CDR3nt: TGTGCCAGCAGTGAAGGCTACTCTGGAAACACCATATATTTT
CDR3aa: CASSEGYSGNTIYF

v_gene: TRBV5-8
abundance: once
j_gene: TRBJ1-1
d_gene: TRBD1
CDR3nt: TGTGCCAGCAGCCCTGCGGGACAGGGGGGCACTGAAGCTTTCTTT
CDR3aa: CASSPAGQGGTEAFF

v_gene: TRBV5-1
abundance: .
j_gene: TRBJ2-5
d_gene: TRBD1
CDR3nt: TGCGCCAGCAGCTTGATACAGGGGTCGGAGACCCAGTACTTC
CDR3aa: CASSLIQGSETQYF

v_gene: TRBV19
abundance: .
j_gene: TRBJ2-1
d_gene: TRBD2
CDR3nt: TGTGCCAGCACAGAGGTTGGGGGGGGAGTCAATGAGCAGTTCTTC
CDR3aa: CASTEVGGGVNEQFF

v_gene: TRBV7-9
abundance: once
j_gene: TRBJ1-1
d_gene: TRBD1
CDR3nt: TGTGCCAGCAGCGTCCCGGACAGGGGTGGTGTTACTGAAGCTTTCTTT
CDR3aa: CASSVPDRGGVTEAFF

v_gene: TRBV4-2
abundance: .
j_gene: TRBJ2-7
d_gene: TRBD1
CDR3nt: TGTGCCAGCAGCCAGGGGGTGGGGCAGGGGGTAGGTGAGCAGTACTTC
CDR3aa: CASSQGVGQGVGEQYF

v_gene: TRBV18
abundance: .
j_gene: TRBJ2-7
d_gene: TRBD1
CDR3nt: TGTGCCAGCTCACCAACTATGGACAGGGACGAGCAGTACTTC
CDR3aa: CASSPTMDRDEQYF

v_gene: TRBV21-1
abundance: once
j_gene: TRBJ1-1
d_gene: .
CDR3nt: TGTGCCAGCAGCAAAGCTTCGAAGCTGGGCAACACTGAAGCTTTCTTT
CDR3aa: CASSKASKLGNTEAFF

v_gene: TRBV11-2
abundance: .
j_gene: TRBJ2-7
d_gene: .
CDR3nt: TGTGCCAGCAGCTTATTTTCCTATGAGGGCTACGAGCAGTACTTC
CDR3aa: CASSLFSYEGYEQYF